This is a list of T cell receptor beta chains from one sample in a study of cytomegalovirus exposure and HLA in healthy donors. This table comes from immunoSEQ multiplex PCR, and its TCRdb copy is limited to in-frame clones, with some not included. The data show roughly 160,000 clones, about 82% seen once. The sample taken for sequencing was PBMCs. Receptors were obtained from a woman between 25 and 40 years old in good health and CMV-seropositive. CDR3s include the opening cysteine and the closing phenylalanine or tryptophan. The D gene is left open where the match is weak. Clone size is not always given. Where it is, it says once, few, many or a class for expanded clones.

TRBV15	.	TRBJ2-2	.	CATSRDEGLRAGELFF	TGTGCCACCAGCAGAGATGAGGGTTTGAGGGCCGGGGAGCTGTTTTTT
TRBV5-4	.	TRBJ2-5	TRBD2	CASSSTSGVEETQYF	TGTGCCAGCAGTTCCACTAGCGGGGTCGAAGAGACCCAGTACTTC
TRBV4-3	once	TRBJ1-1	TRBD1	CASSQARDRGGEAFF	TGCGCCAGCAGCCAAGCTCGGGACAGGGGGGGTGAAGCTTTCTTT
TRBV10-1	once	TRBJ2-7	.	CASSGTVGEQYF	TGCGCCAGCAGTGGGACAGTTGGCGAGCAGTACTTC
TRBV4-1	.	TRBJ2-1	.	CASSQETTSWVANEQFF	TGCGCCAGCAGCCAAGAAACCACTAGCTGGGTTGCCAATGAGCAGTTCTTC
TRBV11-1	.	TRBJ2-4	TRBD1	CASSFPPGQGSAKNIQYF	TGTGCCAGCAGCTTCCCACCGGGACAGGGTTCGGCCAAAAACATTCAGTACTTC
TRBV7-2	few	TRBJ1-1	TRBD1	CASSWRQGTEAFF	TGTGCCAGCAGCTGGAGACAGGGTACTGAAGCTTTCTTT
TRBV6-5	.	TRBJ2-2	TRBD1	CASSNADRVPGELFF	TGTGCCAGCAGTAACGCCGACAGGGTTCCCGGGGAGCTGTTTTTT
TRBV7-9	few	TRBJ1-2	.	CASSSDRFPYGYTF	TGTGCCAGCAGCTCCGACAGGTTTCCCTATGGCTACACCTTC
TRBV7-9	.	TRBJ1-2	TRBD1	CASSPQGSSYFYGYTF	TGTGCCAGCAGCCCACAGGGGTCCTCCTACTTCTATGGCTACACCTTC
TRBV7-2	few	TRBJ1-6	.	CASSLHRAKNSPLHF	TGTGCCAGCAGCTTACACAGGGCTAAGAATTCACCCCTCCACTTT
TRBV4-2	.	TRBJ1-5	TRBD1	CASSQVPGGSNQPQHF	TGTGCCAGCAGCCAAGTTCCAGGGGGGTCCAATCAGCCCCAGCATTTT
TRBV11-2	.	TRBJ2-7	.	CASTWWGGYEQYF	TGTGCCAGCACCTGGTGGGGCGGCTACGAGCAGTACTTC
TRBV10-3	.	TRBJ2-3	.	CAISAEQVSRRWTDTQYF	TGTGCCATCAGTGCTGAACAGGTCTCTCGCCGGTGGACAGATACGCAGTATTTT
TRBV5-1	.	TRBJ1-4	.	CASSLGVGGNEKLFF	TGCGCCAGCAGCTTGGGGGTAGGGGGTAATGAAAAACTGTTTTTT
TRBV7-3	.	TRBJ2-1	.	CASSLEEGIYNEQFF	TGTGCCAGCAGCTTAGAGGAGGGGATTTACAATGAGCAGTTCTTC
TRBV7-8	.	TRBJ2-7	.	CAFKLKPAYEQYF	TGTGCCTTCAAGCTAAAGCCGGCCTACGAGCAGTACTTC
TRBV4-3	few	TRBJ1-4	.	CASSQDLREKLFF	TGCGCCAGCAGCCAAGATTTGCGTGAAAAACTGTTTTTT
TRBV7-6	.	TRBJ1-1	.	CASSLGRNTEAFF	TGTGCCAGCAGTTTAGGCAGGAACACTGAAGCTTTCTTT
TRBV9	.	TRBJ2-2	TRBD2	CASSARGGGAVGELFF	TGTGCCAGCAGCGCGCGGGGCGGGGGGGCCGTCGGGGAGCTGTTTTTT
TRBV5-5	few	TRBJ1-2	.	CASSLSTRNLAFYGYTF	TGTGCCAGCAGCTTGAGTACAAGAAATCTGGCTTTTTATGGCTACACCTTC
TRBV7-2	once	TRBJ2-6	TRBD1	CASSPRTGRSGANVLTF	TGTGCCAGCAGCCCCCGGACAGGGCGCTCTGGGGCCAACGTCCTGACTTTC
TRBV29-1	.	TRBJ1-2	.	CSVEGMGYGYTF	TGCAGCGTTGAGGGCATGGGCTATGGCTACACCTTC
TRBV6-6	.	TRBJ2-7	TRBD1	CASTQGQGTYEQYF	TGTGCCAGCACCCAGGGACAGGGGACCTACGAGCAGTACTTC
TRBV7-3	.	TRBJ2-2	.	CASSLFSTGELFF	TGTGCCAGCAGCTTATTTAGCACCGGGGAGCTGTTTTTT
TRBV18	.	TRBJ2-7	.	CASSSPAGRPYEQYF	TGTGCCAGCTCCTCCCCGGCAGGCCGACCTTACGAGCAGTACTTC
TRBV29-1	.	TRBJ2-3	TRBD2	CSVVGRDTDTQYF	TGCAGCGTTGTAGGGAGGGACACAGATACGCAGTATTTT
TRBV18	.	TRBJ2-2	.	CASSPNWGLGTGELFF	TGTGCCAGCTCACCAAACTGGGGACTTGGCACCGGGGAGCTGTTTTTT
TRBV7-2	.	TRBJ1-3	.	CASSLRWAQTGNTIYF	TGTGCCAGCAGCTTAAGATGGGCACAGACGGGAAACACCATATATTTT
TRBV19	.	TRBJ2-7	.	CASSEKGLVYEQYF	TGTGCCAGTAGTGAAAAAGGACTTGTCTACGAGCAGTACTTC
TRBV9	.	TRBJ2-7	.	CASSGGQQIWESEQYF	TGTGCCAGCAGCGGGGGACAACAAATATGGGAGTCCGAGCAGTACTTC
TRBV29-1	.	TRBJ2-1	.	CSVERRRDEQFF	TGCAGCGTTGAACGCAGGAGGGATGAGCAGTTCTTC
TRBV20-1	.	TRBJ2-5	TRBD2	CSAGGQETQYF	TGCAGTGCCGGGGGGCAAGAGACCCAGTACTTC
TRBV7-9	.	TRBJ1-2	TRBD1	CASSFGTGGGYGYTF	TGTGCCAGCAGCTTCGGGACAGGGGGGGGGTATGGCTACACCTTC
TRBV10-2	once	TRBJ2-1	TRBD2	CASSEERGANNEQFF	TGCGCCAGCAGTGAGGAGCGGGGGGCCAACAATGAGCAGTTCTTC
TRBV5-1	.	TRBJ2-7	TRBD1	CASSLGDRVSYEQYF	TGCGCCAGCAGCTTGGGGGACAGGGTCTCCTACGAGCAGTACTTC
TRBV5-1	.	TRBJ2-1	.	CASSFAGSTYNEQFF	TGCGCCAGCAGCTTCGCAGGCTCTACCTACAATGAGCAGTTCTTC
TRBV2	once	TRBJ2-5	.	CASSGRQDQETQYF	TGTGCCAGCAGTGGGAGACAGGATCAAGAGACCCAGTACTTC
TRBV30	.	TRBJ2-5	.	CAWSQPGGETQYF	TGTGCCTGGAGTCAACCGGGGGGCGAGACCCAGTACTTC
TRBV5-1	.	TRBJ2-7	.	CASSLGRVPYEQYF	TGCGCCAGCAGCTTGGGGAGGGTCCCCTACGAGCAGTACTTC
TRBV7-2	.	TRBJ2-1	.	CASSLTASTANNEQFF	TGTGCCAGCAGCTTAACCGCCTCGACAGCCAACAATGAGCAGTTCTTC
TRBV6-5	.	TRBJ2-7	TRBD2	CASSPSGGRPYEQYF	TGTGCCAGCAGCCCTAGCGGGGGCCGACCCTACGAGCAGTACTTC
TRBV7-3	few	TRBJ2-1	TRBD2	CASSPSGGAYNEQFF	TGTGCCAGCAGCCCCAGCGGGGGGGCCTACAATGAGCAGTTCTTC
TRBV5-1	.	TRBJ2-7	.	CASSLMAGVTYEQYF	TGCGCCAGCAGCTTGATGGCAGGGGTGACCTACGAGCAGTACTTC
TRBV6-4	once	TRBJ2-7	.	CASRGGDRPYEQYF	TGTGCCAGCAGGGGCGGAGACAGACCCTACGAGCAGTACTTC